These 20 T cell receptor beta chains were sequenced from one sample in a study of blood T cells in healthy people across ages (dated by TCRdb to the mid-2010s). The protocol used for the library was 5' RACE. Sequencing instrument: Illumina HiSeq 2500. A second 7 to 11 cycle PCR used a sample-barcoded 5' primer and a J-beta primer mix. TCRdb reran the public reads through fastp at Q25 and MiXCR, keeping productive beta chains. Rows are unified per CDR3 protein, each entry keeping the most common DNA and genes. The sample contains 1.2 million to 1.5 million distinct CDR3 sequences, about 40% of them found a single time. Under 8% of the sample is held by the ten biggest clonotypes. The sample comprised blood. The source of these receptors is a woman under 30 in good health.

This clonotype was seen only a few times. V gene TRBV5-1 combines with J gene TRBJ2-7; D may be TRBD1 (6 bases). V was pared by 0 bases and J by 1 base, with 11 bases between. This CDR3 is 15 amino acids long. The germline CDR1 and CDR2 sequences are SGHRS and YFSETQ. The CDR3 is CASSLERTASYEQYF. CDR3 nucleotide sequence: TGCGCCAGCAGCTTGGAAAGGACAGCATCCTACGAGCAGTACTTC.

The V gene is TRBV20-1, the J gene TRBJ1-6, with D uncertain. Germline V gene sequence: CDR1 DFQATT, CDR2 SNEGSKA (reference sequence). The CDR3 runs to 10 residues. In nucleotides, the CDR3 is TGCACCCTCGTGCAAAGACCCCTCCACTTT. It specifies CTLVQRPLHF.

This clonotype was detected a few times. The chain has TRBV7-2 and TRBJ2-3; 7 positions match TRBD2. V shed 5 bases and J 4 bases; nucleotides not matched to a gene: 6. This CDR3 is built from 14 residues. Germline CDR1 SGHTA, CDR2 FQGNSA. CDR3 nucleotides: TGTGCCAGCAGCCAACGAGCGGGATCAGATACGCAGTATTTT. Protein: CASSQRAGSDTQYF.

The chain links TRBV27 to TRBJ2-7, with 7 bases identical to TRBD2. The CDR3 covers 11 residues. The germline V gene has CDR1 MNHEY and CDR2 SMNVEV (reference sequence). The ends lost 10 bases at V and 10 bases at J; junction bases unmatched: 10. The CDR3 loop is CATSSGLVQYF. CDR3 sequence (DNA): TGTGCCACCTCATCCGGACTAGTTCAGTACTTC.

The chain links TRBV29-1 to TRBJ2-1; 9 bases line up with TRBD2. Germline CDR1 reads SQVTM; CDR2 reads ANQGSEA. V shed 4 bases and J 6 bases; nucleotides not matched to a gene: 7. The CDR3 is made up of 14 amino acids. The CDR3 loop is CSVGSSGTCNEQFF. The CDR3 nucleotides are TGCAGCGTTGGGTCTAGCGGGACCTGCAATGAGCAGTTCTTC.

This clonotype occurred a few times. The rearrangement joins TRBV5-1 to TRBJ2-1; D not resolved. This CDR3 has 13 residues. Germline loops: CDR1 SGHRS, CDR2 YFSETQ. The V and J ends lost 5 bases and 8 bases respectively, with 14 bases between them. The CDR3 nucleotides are TGCGCCAGCAGGTTACTCACTGGCGATGAGCAGTTCTTC. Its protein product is CASRLLTGDEQFF. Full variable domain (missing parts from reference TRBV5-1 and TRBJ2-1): KAGVTQTPRYLIKTRGQQVTLSCSPISGHRSVSWYQQTPGQGLQFLFEYFSETQRNKGNFPGRFSGRQFSNSRSEMNVSTLELGDSALYLCASRLLTGDEQFFGPGTRLTVL.

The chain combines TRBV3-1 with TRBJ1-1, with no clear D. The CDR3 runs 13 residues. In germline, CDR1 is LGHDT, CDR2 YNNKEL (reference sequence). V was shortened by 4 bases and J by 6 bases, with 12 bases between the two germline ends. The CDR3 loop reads CASSRFTGSEAFF. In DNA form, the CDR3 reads TGTGCCAGCAGCCGCTTCACGGGATCTGAAGCTTTCTTT.

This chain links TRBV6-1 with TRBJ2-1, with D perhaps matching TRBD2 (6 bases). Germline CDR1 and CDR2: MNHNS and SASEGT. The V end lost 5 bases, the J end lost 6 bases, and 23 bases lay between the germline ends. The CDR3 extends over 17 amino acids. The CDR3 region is CASSPRPGSGNFNEQFF. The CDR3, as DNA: TGTGCCAGCAGTCCACGCCCCGGTAGCGGAAATTTCAATGAGCAGTTCTTC.

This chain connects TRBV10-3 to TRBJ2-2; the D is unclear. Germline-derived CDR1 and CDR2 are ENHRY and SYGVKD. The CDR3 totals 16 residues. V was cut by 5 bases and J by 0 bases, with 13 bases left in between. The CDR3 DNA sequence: TGTGCCATCAGTCAAATCGCCGAAACGAACACCGGGGAGCTGTTTTTT. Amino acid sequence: CAISQIAETNTGELFF.

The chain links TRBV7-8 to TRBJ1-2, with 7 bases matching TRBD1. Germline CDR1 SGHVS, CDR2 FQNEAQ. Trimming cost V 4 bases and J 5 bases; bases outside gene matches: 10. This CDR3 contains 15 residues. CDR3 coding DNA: TGTGCCAGCAGCTCATACCGGGACAGTCAATATGGCTACACCTTC. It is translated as CASSSYRDSQYGYTF. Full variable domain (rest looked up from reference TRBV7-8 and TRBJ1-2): GAGVSQSPRYKVAKRGQDVALRCDPISGHVSLFWYQQALGQGPEFLTYFQNEAQLDKSGLPSDRFFAERPEGSVSTLKIQRTQQEDSAVYLCASSSYRDSQYGYTFGSGTRLTVV.

CDR3 in amino acids: CASSQQPGQGIYGYTF. In DNA, the CDR3 is TGCGCCAGCAGCCAACAACCGGGACAGGGAATCTATGGCTACACCTTC. The chain recombines TRBV4-1 with TRBJ1-2, with 9 bases identical to TRBD1. The CDR3 totals 16 residues. V dropped 2 bases and J dropped 4; count of bases not matched to a gene: 8. Germline-derived CDR1 and CDR2 are MGHRA and YSYEKL.

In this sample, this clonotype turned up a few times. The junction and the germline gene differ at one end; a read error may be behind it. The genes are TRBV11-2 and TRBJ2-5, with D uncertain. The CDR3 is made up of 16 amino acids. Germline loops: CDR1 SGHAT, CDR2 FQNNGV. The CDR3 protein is CASNLRTGVNQETQYF. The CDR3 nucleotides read TGTGCCAGCAACTTACGAACTGGAGTCAACCAAGAGACCCAGTACTTC.

CDR3 sequence reads: CASSERRGQDEQYF. For the CDR3, the DNA is TGTGCCAGCAGTGAGCGCAGGGGGCAAGACGAGCAGTACTTC. The chain employs TRBV2 and TRBJ2-7, with 8 bases matching TRBD1. J lost 5 bases, V lost 3 bases, and 6 bases had no gene match. The CDR3 is 14 amino acids. Germline V gene sequence: CDR1 SNHLY, CDR2 FYNNEI.

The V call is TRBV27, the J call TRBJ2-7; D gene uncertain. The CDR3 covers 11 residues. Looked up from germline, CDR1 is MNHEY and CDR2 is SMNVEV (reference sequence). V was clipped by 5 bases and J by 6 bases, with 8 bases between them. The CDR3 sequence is CASSPFSEQYF. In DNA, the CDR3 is TGTGCCAGCAGTCCATTTAGCGAGCAGTACTTC.

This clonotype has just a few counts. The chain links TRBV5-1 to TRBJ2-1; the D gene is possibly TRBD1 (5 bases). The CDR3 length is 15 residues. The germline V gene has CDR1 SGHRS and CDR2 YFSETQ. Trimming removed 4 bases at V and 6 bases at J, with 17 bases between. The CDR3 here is CASSLWVGAGNEQFF. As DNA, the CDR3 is TGCGCCAGCAGCCTCTGGGTAGGGGCAGGCAATGAGCAGTTCTTC.

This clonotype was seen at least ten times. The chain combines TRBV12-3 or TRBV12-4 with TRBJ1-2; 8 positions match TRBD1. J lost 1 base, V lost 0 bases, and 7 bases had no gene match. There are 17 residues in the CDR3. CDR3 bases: TGTGCCAGCAGTTTAGCGCTGAGACAGGGGCGTAACTATGGCTACACCTTC. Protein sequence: CASSLALRQGRNYGYTF.

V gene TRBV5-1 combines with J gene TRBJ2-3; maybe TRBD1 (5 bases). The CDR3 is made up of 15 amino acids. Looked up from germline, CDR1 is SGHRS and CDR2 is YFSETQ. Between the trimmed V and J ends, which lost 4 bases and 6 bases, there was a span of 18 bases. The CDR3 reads CASSLIGQAGDTQYF. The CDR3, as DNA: TGCGCCAGCAGCCTGATCGGGCAAGCAGGGGATACGCAGTATTTT.

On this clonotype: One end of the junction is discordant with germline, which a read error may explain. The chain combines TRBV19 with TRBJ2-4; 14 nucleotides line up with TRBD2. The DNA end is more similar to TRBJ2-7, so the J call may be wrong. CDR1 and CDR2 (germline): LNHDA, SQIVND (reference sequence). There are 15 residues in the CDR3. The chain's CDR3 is CTSSTGLAGGNEQYF. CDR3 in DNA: TGTACCAGTAGTACCGGACTAGCGGGAGGCAACGAGCAGTACTTC.

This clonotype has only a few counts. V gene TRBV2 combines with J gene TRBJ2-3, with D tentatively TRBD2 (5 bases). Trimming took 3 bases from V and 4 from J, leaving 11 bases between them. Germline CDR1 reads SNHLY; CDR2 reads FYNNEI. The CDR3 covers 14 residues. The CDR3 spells CASSDLGAADTQYF. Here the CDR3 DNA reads TGTGCCAGCAGTGATCTGGGAGCCGCAGATACGCAGTATTTT.

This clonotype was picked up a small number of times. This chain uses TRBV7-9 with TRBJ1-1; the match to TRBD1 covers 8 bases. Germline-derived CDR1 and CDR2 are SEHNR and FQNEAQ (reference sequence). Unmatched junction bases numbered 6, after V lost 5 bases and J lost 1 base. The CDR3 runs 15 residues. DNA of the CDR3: TGTGCCAGCAGCCCAGGACAGGGATCGAACACTGAAGCTTTCTTT. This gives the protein CASSPGQGSNTEAFF.